This TCR beta chain was documented in a study of PD-1 blockade in classical Hodgkin lymphoma. Study information: With a 2-week interval, patients received intravenous nivolumab at 3 mg/kg. Study-wide findings and caveats: Individuals who commenced nivolumab within less than 1 year of ASCT were excluded. Relative to healthy donors, newly diagnosed patients reportedly had lower baseline TCR diversity, which was reported as lower still in relapsed/refractory patients.

Trimming took 8 bases from V and 5 from J, leaving 20 bases between them. The CDR3 contains 15 residues. Germline-derived CDR1 and CDR2 are SNHLY and FYNNEI. The data were produced by immunoSEQ multiplex PCR, yet TCRdb's version contains in-frame clones alone and is incomplete. The sample lists 64,000 or so clones; around nine tenths were seen once. With regard to this clone: Its antigen remains unknown.

This sample's time point: cycle 4 day 1 (C4D1), after 6 weeks of nivolumab. Relapse after autologous stem cell transplantation occurred in every patient, and brentuximab vedotin exposure varied. Classification of best responses gave complete response, partial response or progressive disease. J is TRBJ2-3 and V is TRBV2, with D unresolved. The clonotype was recovered from a human donor with classical Hodgkin lymphoma. Sequenced material: peripheral blood mononuclear cells (PBMCs), taken before the fourth cycle of nivolumab. The CDR3 DNA reads TGTGCCAGCTGTGGAGAGGACCCCAACAGAGATACGCAGTATTTT. This encodes CASCGEDPNRDTQYF.